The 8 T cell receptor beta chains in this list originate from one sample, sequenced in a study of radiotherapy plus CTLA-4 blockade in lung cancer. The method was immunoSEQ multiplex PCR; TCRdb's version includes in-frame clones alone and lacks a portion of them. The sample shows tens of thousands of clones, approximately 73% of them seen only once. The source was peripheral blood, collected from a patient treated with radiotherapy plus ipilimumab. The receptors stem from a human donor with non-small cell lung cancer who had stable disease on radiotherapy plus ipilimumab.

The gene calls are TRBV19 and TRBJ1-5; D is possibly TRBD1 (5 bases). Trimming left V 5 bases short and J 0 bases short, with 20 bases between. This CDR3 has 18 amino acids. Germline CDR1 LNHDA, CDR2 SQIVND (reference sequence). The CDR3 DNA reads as TGTGCCAGTAGTCGTTACCGGGACGGAGATAATAGCAATCAGCCCCAGCATTTT. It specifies CASSRYRDGDNSNQPQHF.

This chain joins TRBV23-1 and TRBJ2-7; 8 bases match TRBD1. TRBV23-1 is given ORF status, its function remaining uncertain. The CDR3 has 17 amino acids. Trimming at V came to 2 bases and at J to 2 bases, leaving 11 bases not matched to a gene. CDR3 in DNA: TGCGCCAGCAGTCAAAAGTTACGGACAGGGAACACCTACGAGCAGTACTTC. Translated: CASSQKLRTGNTYEQYF.

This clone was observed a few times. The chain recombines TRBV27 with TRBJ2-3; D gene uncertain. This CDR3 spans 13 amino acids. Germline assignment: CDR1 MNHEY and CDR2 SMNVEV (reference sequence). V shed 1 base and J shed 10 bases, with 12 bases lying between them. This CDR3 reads CASSLFGSWSQYF. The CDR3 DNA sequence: TGTGCCAGCAGTTTATTTGGCAGCTGGTCGCAGTATTTT.

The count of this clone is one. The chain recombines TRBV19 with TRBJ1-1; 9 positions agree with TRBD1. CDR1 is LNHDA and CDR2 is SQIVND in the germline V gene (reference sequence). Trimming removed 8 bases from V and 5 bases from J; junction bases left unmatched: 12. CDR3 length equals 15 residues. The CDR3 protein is CASRLKQGAKTEAFF. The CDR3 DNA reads TGTGCCAGTCGTCTAAAACAGGGGGCGAAGACTGAAGCTTTCTTT.

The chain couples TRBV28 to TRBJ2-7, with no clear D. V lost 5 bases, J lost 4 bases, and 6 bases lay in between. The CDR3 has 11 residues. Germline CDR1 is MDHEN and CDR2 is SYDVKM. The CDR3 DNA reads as TGTGCCAGCAGTACCGAATACGAGCAGTACTTC. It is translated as CASSTEYEQYF.

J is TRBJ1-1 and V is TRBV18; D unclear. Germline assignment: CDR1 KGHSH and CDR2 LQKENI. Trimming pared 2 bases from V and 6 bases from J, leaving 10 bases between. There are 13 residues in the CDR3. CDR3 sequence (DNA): TGTGCCAGCTCACCAAGGAGAGCGTCTGAAGCTTTCTTT. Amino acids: CASSPRRASEAFF.

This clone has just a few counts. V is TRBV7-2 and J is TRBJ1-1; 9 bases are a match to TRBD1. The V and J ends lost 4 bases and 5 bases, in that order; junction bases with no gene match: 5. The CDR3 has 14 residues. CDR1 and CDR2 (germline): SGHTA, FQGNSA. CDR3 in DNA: TGTGCCAGCAGCTCGACAGGGGGGAGAACTGAAGCTTTCTTT. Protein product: CASSSTGGRTEAFF.

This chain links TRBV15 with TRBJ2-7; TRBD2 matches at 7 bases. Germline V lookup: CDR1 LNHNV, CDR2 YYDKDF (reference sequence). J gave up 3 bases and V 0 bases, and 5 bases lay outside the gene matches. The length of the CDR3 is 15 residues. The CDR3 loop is CATSRDAGDYYEQYF. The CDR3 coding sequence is TGTGCCACCAGCAGAGATGCGGGGGACTACTACGAGCAGTACTTC. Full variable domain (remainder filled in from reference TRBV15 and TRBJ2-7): DAMVIQNPRYQVTQFGKPVTLSCSQTLNHNVMYWYQQKSSQAPKLLFHYYDKDFNNEADTPDNFQSRRPNTSFCFLDIRSPGLGDTAMYLCATSRDAGDYYEQYFGPGTRLTVT.